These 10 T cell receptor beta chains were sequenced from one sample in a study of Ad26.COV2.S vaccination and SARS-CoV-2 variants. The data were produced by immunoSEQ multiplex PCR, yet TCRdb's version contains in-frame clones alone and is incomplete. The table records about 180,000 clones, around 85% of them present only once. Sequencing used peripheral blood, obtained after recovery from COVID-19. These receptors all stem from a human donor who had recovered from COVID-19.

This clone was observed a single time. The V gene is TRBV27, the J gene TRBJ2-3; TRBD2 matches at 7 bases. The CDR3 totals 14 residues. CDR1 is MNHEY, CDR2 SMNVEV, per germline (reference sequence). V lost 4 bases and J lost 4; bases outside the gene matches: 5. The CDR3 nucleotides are TGTGCCAGCAGTTATGGGCTAGCGGCAGATACGCAGTATTTT. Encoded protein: CASSYGLAADTQYF.

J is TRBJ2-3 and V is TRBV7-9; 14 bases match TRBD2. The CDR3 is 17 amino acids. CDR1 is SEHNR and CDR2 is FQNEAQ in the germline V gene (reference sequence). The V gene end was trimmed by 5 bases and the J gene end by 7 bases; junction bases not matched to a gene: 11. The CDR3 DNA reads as TGTGCCAGCAGCCATCCGACTAGCGGGGGGGGTCGGAATACGCAGTATTTT. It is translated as CASSHPTSGGGRNTQYF.

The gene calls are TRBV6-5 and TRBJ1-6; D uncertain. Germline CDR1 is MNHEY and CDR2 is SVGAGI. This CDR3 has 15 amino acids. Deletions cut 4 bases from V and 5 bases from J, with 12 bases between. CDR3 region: CASSSHSLNNSPLHF. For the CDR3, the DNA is TGTGCCAGCAGTTCACACAGCCTAAATAATTCACCCCTCCACTTT.

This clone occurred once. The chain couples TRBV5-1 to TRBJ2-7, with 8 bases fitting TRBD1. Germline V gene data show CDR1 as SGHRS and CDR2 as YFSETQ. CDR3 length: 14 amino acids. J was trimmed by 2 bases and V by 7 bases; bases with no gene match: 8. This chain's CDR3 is CASAPQGATYEQYF. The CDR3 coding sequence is TGCGCCAGCGCCCCGCAGGGGGCAACCTACGAGCAGTACTTC.

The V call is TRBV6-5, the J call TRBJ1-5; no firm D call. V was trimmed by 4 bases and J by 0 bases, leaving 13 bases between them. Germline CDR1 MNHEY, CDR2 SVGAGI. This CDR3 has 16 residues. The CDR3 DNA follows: TGTGCCAGCAGTTGGGATTCGGGGTATAGCAATCAGCCCCAGCATTTT. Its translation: CASSWDSGYSNQPQHF.

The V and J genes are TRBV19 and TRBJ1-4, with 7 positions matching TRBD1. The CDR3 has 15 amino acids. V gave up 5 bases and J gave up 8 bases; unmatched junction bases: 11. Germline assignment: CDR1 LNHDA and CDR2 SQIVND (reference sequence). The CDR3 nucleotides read TGTGCCAGTAGTGCCCCGGGACAGATGGGGGAAAAACTGTTTTTT. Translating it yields CASSAPGQMGEKLFF.

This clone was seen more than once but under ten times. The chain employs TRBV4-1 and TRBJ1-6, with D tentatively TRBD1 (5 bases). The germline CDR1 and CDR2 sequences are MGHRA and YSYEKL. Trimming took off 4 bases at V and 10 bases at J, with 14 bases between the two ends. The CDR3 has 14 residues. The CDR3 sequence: CASSRAQGTSPLHF. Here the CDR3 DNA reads TGCGCCAGCAGCCGAGCCCAAGGGACCTCACCCCTCCACTTT.

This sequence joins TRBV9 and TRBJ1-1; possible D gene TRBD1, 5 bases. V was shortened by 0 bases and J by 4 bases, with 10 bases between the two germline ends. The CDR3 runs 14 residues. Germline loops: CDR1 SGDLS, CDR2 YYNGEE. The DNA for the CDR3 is TGTGCCAGCAGCGTAGAAGGGCAGGGCACTGAAGCTTTCTTT. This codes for CASSVEGQGTEAFF.

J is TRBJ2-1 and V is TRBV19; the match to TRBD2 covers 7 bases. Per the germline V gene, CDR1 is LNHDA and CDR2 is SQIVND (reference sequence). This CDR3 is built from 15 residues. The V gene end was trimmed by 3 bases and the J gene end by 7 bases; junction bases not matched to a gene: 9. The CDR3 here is CASSMGTGRGNEQFF. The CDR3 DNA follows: TGTGCCAGTAGTATGGGGACCGGGCGGGGGAATGAGCAGTTCTTC.

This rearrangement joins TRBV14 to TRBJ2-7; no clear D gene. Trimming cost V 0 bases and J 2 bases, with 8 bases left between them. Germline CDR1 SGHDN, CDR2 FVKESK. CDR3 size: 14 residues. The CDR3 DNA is TGTGCCAGCAGCCAAGATGGTCTTGCCTACGAGCAGTACTTC. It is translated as CASSQDGLAYEQYF.